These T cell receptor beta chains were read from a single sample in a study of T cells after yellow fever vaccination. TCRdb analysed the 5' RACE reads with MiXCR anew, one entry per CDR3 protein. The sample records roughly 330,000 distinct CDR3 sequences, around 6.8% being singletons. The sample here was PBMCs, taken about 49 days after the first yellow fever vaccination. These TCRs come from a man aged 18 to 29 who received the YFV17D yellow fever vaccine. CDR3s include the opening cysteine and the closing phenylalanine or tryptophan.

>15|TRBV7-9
CASSFGGEGNSPLHF
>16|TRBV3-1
CASSQGTSGVQGTQYF
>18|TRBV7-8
CASSLLPTSGFTTGELFF
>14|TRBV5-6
CASSLLGKNTEAFF
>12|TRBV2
CASNPPTGGHTF
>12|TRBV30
CAWNREGDEQYF
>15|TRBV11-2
CASSLNMQTPYGYTF
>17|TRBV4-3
CASSQASAGDPGDTQYF
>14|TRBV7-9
CASSVEGTRLGYTF
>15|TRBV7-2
CAVPRGGFSYNEQFF
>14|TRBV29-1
CSVEAWDQGEKLFF
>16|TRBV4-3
CASSQGKAGGADTQYF
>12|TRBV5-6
CASSLVTETQYF
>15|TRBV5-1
CASSPGRSYGGGYTF
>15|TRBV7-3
CASSPGASAGYGYTF
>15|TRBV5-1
CASSLVAPNTGELFF